The 15 T cell receptor beta chains below were found in one sample sequenced in a study of control samples from healthy donors and cancer patients. Assay: immunoSEQ multiplex PCR; the TCRdb copy retains only in-frame clones and omits some. The profile covers roughly 120,000 clones, with roughly 90% appearing a single time and less than 9% taken by the ten largest. Material: blood. These receptors were obtained from a woman between 18 and 29 years old in good health.

V is TRBV28 and J is TRBJ2-4; a weak D match, TRBD2 (6 bases). V lost 11 bases to trimming and J lost 8 bases, with 22 bases between them. Germline CDR1 is MDHEN and CDR2 is SYDVKM. The CDR3 sequence is 14 residues long. CDR3 in DNA: TGTGCCTCCGGGGCGGGAAGCTTAAAAGACATTCAGTACTTC. The encoded protein is CASGAGSLKDIQYF.

The rearrangement uses TRBV6-2 or TRBV6-3 and TRBJ1-6; 7 nucleotides match TRBD1. The V gene end was trimmed by 2 bases and the J gene end by 7 bases; junction bases not matched to a gene: 11. CDR3 size: 17 residues. CDR1 and CDR2 from the germline V gene are MNHEY and SVGEGT. The CDR3: CASSYLPTGIPNSPLHF. The CDR3 nucleotides are TGTGCCAGCAGTTACCTTCCGACAGGGATCCCCAATTCACCCCTCCACTTT.

This sequence joins TRBV7-9 and TRBJ2-3, with D maybe TRBD2 (6 bases). CDR1 is SEHNR, CDR2 FQNEAQ, per germline (reference sequence). V shed 6 bases and J shed 3 bases, with 13 bases lying between them. This CDR3 is 14 amino acids long. For the CDR3, the DNA is TGTGCCAGCAGTCCGGAGGGGCTGACAGATACGCAGTATTTT. Translated: CASSPEGLTDTQYF.

The genes are TRBV20-1 and TRBJ1-1; D is unclear. This CDR3 is built from 13 residues. CDR1 is DFQATT and CDR2 is SNEGSKA in the germline V gene (reference sequence). V lost 3 bases, J lost 0 bases, and 8 bases lay in between. This chain's CDR3 is CSASKDMNTEAFF. Written as DNA, the CDR3 is TGCAGTGCTAGTAAAGACATGAACACTGAAGCTTTCTTT.

This sequence joins TRBV25-1 and TRBJ2-3, with a tentative D call TRBD1 (6 bases). This CDR3 region has 15 residues. V was shortened by 1 base and J by 3 bases, with 11 bases between the two germline ends. CDR1 is MGHDK and CDR2 is SYGVNS in the germline V gene. The CDR3 reads CASSELGGATDTQYF. CDR3 nucleotides: TGTGCCAGCAGTGAATTAGGGGGAGCGACAGATACGCAGTATTTT.

The chain carries TRBV7-2 and TRBJ1-2; 7 positions match TRBD1. The V gene's germline CDR1 is SGHTA and CDR2 FQGNSA. CDR3 length: 15 residues. Losses at the gene ends were 4 bases for V and 3 bases for J; bases not matched to a gene: 8. DNA for the CDR3: TGTGCCAGCAGCTCTTACAGGGGCAGGGACTATGGCTACACCTTC. This codes for CASSSYRGRDYGYTF.

This chain joins TRBV19 and TRBJ2-1; D is possibly TRBD2 (7 bases). Per the germline V gene, CDR1 is LNHDA and CDR2 is SQIVND (reference sequence). The CDR3 covers 15 residues. Trimming pared 5 bases from V and 4 bases from J, leaving 15 bases between. CDR3: CASSLRGGAYNEQFF. The CDR3 DNA is TGTGCCAGTAGTTTGAGGGGGGGTGCTTACAATGAGCAGTTCTTC.

The J gene is TRBJ1-3, the V gene TRBV28, with D tentatively TRBD1 (6 bases). Trimming stripped 5 bases from V and 0 bases from J, with 17 bases between. The CDR3 totals 17 residues. The germline CDR1 and CDR2 sequences are MDHEN and SYDVKM. CDR3 in DNA: TGTGCCAGCAGTCCCCTAGGGCAGGGGAACTCTGGAAACACCATATATTTT. Its protein is CASSPLGQGNSGNTIYF.

V gene TRBV6-2 or TRBV6-3 combines with J gene TRBJ2-3; D gene unclear. V lost 4 bases, J lost 2 bases, and 19 bases lay in between. The germline V gene encodes CDR1 MNHEY and CDR2 SVGEGT. This CDR3 is 17 amino acids long. CDR3 protein: CASSSLPGPGLTDTQYF. CDR3 nucleotide sequence: TGTGCCAGCAGTTCACTCCCTGGACCAGGCCTCACAGATACGCAGTATTTT.

This chain links TRBV11-3 with TRBJ2-7; 7 bases agree with TRBD2. There are 13 residues in the CDR3. Germline V gives CDR1 SGHNT, CDR2 YENEEA. The junction had 0 bases not matched to a gene; V was cut back by 3 bases and J by 1 base. The CDR3 protein is CASSFGGSYEQYF. CDR3 in DNA: TGTGCCAGCAGCTTCGGGGGGTCCTACGAGCAGTACTTC. The variable domain in full, with the rest retrieved from reference TRBV11-3 and TRBJ2-7, is EAGVVQSPRYKIIEKKQPVAFWCNPISGHNTLYWYLQNLGQGPELLIRYENEEAVDDSQLPKDRFSAERLKGVDSTLKIQPAELGDSAVYLCASSFGGSYEQYFGPGTRLTVT.

The gene calls are TRBV19 and TRBJ2-3; 7 nucleotides line up with TRBD1. The CDR3 runs to 13 residues. The germline CDR1 and CDR2 sequences are LNHDA and SQIVND (reference sequence). J lost 6 bases, V lost 9 bases, and 9 bases had no gene match. The CDR3 sequence is CASRQGGMDTQYF. As DNA, the CDR3 is TGTGCCAGCCGACAGGGTGGTATGGATACGCAGTATTTT.

This chain links TRBV5-1 with TRBJ2-2; unclear D gene. V was cut by 0 bases and J by 3 bases, with 9 bases left in between. The CDR3 totals 15 residues. Germline values: CDR1 SGHRS, CDR2 YFSETQ. DNA for the CDR3: TGCGCCAGCAGCTTGGCTTCTTTGTACACCGGGGAGCTGTTTTTT. Protein product: CASSLASLYTGELFF.

V usage is TRBV4-3 and J usage is TRBJ2-7, with D uncertain. CDR1 is LGHNA and CDR2 is YSLEER in the germline V gene. CDR3 length: 17 amino acids. V dropped 0 bases and J dropped 3 bases, with 18 bases sitting between them. CDR3 coding DNA: TGCGCCAGCAGCCAAGATCCCACGGACCCAAAACACTACGAGCAGTACTTC. Its protein product is CASSQDPTDPKHYEQYF.

This sequence joins TRBV6-2 or TRBV6-3 and TRBJ2-2; possibly TRBD1 for D (6 bases). V lost 5 bases and J 5 bases, leaving 15 bases between the germline ends. The length of the CDR3 is 15 residues. Germline V lookup: CDR1 MNHEY, CDR2 SVGEGT. In nucleotides, the CDR3 is TGTGCCAGCAGTACAACAGGGTGGGGGACCGGGGAGCTGTTTTTT. Amino acids: CASSTTGWGTGELFF.

This clone was seen only a few times. The rearrangement uses TRBV2 and TRBJ1-6; weak D call: TRBD1 (5 bases). V was clipped by 4 bases and J by 6 bases, with 10 bases between them. Germline assignment: CDR1 SNHLY and CDR2 FYNNEI. CDR3 length: 14 residues. CDR3 protein: CASSGRGSNSPLHF. CDR3 in DNA: TGTGCCAGCAGTGGACGGGGGAGTAATTCACCCCTCCACTTT.